This TCR beta chain derives from a study of T cell responses to AZD1222 COVID-19 vaccine. Notes on the study in general: As reported, nearly half of all spike-specific TCRs target variant regions that are unmutated. Repertoire collection took place solely once the T cell response had peaked. A mostly white British donor set with more females was recruited, and clonal diversity was possibly underestimated. Spike was spanned by vaccine-associated CD4 TCRs, with dominance at 160-218 and 743-854.

The assay was immunoSEQ multiplex PCR, and TCRdb's table has in-frame clones only and misses some. Of about 96,000 clones in the sample, 90% were seen once. On this clone: The target antigen is unknown.

Germline trimming cut 3 bases from V and 4 bases from J; bases unmatched to any gene: 6. The CDR3 has 16 residues. Germline assignment: CDR1 SGDLS and CDR2 YYNGEE. The V call is TRBV9, the J call TRBJ2-1; 11 positions match TRBD2. The sequences come from peripheral blood, collected on day 0 of AZD1222 vaccination. This receptor was obtained from an adult in good health. CDR3 protein: CASSENLAGGYNEQFF. The CDR3 DNA reads TGTGCCAGCAGCGAAAATCTAGCGGGAGGTTACAATGAGCAGTTCTTC.